This T cell receptor (beta chain) came from a study of blood T cell repertoires in COVID-19. About the research overall: Sites across the United States, Italy and Spain contributed samples from acute and convalescent COVID-19. T cells, B-cell-depleted T cells, or PBMCs provided the cDNA or gDNA that served as material.

TCRdb's table, derived via immunoSEQ multiplex PCR, lists solely in-frame clones and lacks some. The sample has over 200,000 clones, roughly 88% seen once. Ages ranged from about 18 to 89 years, with residence in approximately 23 US areas. All exposed participants met a person with COVID-19 within 2 weeks before entering the study. CDR1 and CDR2 from the germline V gene are SGDLS and YYNGEE. V gave up 0 bases and J gave up 4 bases; unmatched junction bases: 3. CDR3 length: 15 amino acids. Material for sequencing was PBMCs or T cells enriched from blood (not recorded which). The chain couples TRBV9 to TRBJ2-1; 8 bases fit TRBD1. The TCR comes from a woman in her 30s who had been exposed to COVID-19. The CDR3 region is CASSVDGTGYNEQFF. The CDR3 DNA sequence: TGTGCCAGCAGCGTAGATGGGACAGGTTACAATGAGCAGTTCTTC.